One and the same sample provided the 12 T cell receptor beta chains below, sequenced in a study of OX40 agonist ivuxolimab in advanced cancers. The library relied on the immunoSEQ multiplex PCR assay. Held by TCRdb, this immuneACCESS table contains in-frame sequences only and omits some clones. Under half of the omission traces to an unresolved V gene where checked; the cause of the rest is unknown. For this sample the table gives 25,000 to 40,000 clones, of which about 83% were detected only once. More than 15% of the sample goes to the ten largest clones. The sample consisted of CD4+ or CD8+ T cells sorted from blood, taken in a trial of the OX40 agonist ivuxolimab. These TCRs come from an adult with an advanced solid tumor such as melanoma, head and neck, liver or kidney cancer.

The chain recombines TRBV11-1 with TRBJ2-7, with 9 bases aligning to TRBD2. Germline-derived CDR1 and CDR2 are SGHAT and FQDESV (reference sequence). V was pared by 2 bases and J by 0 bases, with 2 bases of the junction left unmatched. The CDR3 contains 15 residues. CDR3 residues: CASSLLSGGSYEQYF. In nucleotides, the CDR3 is TGTGCCAGCAGCTTACTTAGCGGGGGCTCCTACGAGCAGTACTTC.

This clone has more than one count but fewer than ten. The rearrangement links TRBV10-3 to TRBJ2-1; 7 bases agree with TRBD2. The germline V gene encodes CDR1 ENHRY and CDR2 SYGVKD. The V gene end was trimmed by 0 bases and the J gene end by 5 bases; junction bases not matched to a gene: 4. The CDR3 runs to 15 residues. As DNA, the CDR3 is TGTGCCATCAGTGAGTCCCGGGAGGTCGACAATGAGCAGTTCTTC. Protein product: CAISESREVDNEQFF.

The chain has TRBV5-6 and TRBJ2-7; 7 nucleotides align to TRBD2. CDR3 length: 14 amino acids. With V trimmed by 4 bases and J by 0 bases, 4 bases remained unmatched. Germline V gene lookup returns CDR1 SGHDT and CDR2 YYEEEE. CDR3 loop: CASSRSGYSYEQYF. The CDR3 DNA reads TGTGCCAGCAGCCGTAGCGGGTACTCCTACGAGCAGTACTTC.

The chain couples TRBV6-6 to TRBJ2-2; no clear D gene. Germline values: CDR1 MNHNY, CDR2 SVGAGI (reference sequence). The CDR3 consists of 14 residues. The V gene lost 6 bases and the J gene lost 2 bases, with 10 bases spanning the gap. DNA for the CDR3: TGTGCCAGCAGCCCCCGGCCTAACACCGGGGAGCTGTTTTTT. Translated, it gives CASSPRPNTGELFF.

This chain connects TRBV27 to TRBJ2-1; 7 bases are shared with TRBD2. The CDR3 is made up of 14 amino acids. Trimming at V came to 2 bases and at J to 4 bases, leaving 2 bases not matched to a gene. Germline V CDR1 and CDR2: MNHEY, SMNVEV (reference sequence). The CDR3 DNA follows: TGTGCCAGCAGTTTAGCGGGGGAGTACAATGAGCAGTTCTTC. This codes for CASSLAGEYNEQFF.

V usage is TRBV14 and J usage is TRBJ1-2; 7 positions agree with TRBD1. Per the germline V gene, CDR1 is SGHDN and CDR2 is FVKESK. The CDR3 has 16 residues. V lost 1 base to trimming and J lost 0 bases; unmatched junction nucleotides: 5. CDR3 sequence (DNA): TGTGCCAGCAGCCAAGCTGGGACAGAACCTAACTATGGCTACACCTTC. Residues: CASSQAGTEPNYGYTF.

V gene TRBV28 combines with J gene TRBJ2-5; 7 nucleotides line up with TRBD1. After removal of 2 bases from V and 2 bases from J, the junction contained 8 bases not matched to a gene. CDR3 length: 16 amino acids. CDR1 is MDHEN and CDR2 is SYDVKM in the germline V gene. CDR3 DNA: TGTGCCAGCAGTTTAGTCAGGGGGTTAGTTCAAGAGACCCAGTACTTC. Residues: CASSLVRGLVQETQYF.

The CDR3 sequence is CASSDRRGGPQHF. The CDR3 region has the DNA TGTGCCAGCAGCGATAGACGAGGGGGGCCCCAGCATTTT. The V gene is TRBV5-4, the J gene TRBJ1-5, with D possibly being TRBD1 (6 bases). Per the germline V gene, CDR1 is SGHNT and CDR2 is YYREEE (reference sequence). The CDR3 contains 13 residues. The V end lost 4 bases, the J end lost 9 bases, and 14 bases lay between the germline ends.

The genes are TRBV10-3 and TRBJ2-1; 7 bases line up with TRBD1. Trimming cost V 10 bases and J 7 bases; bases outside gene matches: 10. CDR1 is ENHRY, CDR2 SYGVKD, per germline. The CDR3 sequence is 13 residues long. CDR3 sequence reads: CANRQGEGNEQFF. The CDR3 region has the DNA TGTGCCAACCGACAGGGAGAAGGAAATGAGCAGTTCTTC.

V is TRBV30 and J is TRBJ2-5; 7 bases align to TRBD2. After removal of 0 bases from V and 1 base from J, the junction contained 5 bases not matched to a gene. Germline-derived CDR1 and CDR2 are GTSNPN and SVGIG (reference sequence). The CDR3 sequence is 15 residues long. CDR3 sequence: CAWSVDWGGQETQYF. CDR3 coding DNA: TGTGCCTGGAGTGTGGATTGGGGGGGCCAAGAGACCCAGTACTTC.

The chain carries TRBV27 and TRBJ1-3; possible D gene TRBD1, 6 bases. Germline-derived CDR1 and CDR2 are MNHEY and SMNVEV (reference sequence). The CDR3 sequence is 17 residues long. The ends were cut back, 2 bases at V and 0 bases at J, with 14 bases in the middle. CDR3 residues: CASSLMAGAVSGNTIYF. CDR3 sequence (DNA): TGTGCCAGCAGTTTAATGGCAGGGGCGGTCTCTGGAAACACCATATATTTT.

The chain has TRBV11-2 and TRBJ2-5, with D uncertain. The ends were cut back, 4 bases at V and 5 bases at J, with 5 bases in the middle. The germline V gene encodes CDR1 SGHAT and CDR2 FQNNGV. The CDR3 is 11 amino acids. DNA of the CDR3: TGTGCCAGCAGCTCCAGCGAGACCCAGTACTTC. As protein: CASSSSETQYF.